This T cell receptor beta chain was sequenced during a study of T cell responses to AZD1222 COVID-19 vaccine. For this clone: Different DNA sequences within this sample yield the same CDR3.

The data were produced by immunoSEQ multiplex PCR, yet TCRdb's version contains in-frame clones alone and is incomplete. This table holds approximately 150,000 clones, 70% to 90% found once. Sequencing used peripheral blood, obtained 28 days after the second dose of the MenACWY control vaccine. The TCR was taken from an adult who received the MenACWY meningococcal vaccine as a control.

The CDR3 loop is CASSSAGTGGYNEQFF. The CDR3 region has the DNA TGTGCCAGCTCATCCGCCGGGACTGGGGGGTACAATGAGCAGTTCTTC. This rearrangement joins TRBV18 to TRBJ2-1, with D perhaps matching TRBD2 (6 bases). The CDR3 has 16 residues. V lost 5 bases, J lost 4 bases, and 18 bases lay in between. Germline V gene data show CDR1 as KGHSH and CDR2 as LQKENI.